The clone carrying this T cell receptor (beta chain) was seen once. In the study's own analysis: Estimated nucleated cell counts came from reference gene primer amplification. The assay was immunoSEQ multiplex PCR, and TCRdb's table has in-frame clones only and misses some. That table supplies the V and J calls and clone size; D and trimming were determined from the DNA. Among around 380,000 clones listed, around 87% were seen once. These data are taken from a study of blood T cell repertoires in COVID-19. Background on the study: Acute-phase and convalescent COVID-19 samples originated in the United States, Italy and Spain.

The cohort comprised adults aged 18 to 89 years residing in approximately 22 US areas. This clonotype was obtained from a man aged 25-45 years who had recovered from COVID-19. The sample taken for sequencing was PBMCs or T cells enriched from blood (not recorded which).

Here the CDR3 reads CASSQDLTGSFYEQYF. The CDR3 region has the DNA TGCGCCAGCAGCCAAGATCTAACAGGGTCCTTTTACGAGCAGTACTTC. V is TRBV4-3 and J is TRBJ2-7; perhaps TRBD1 as D (6 bases). Germline V gene sequence: CDR1 LGHNA, CDR2 YSLEER. CDR3 size: 16 residues. Trimming cost V 0 bases and J 4 bases, with 16 bases left between them.